This entry features one T cell receptor beta chain sequence. Its antigen is as yet unknown. The sample belongs to a study of T-cell memory formation after mild COVID-19. TCRdb re-called the 5' RACE reads through MiXCR, storing one row per CDR3 protein. The data contain about 390,000 distinct CDR3 sequences, roughly 21% of them singletons. Findings of the study overall: Whereas later expanders leaned CD4+, clones contracting day 15 to 85 showed a balanced CD4/CD8 makeup.

J gave up 7 bases and V 3 bases, and 9 bases lay outside the gene matches. There are 16 residues in the CDR3. Germline CDR1 MNHEY, CDR2 SMNVEV (reference sequence). The V gene is TRBV27, the J gene TRBJ2-1; 10 bases align to TRBD1. Sequenced: PBMCs or a T cell subset sorted from them (not recorded which). The clonotype comes from an adult woman who had mild COVID-19 (a few samples of this study predate the infection). Cell type and time point are not known. The CDR3 is CASSLLRQGASNEQFF. Here the CDR3 DNA reads TGTGCCAGCAGTTTGTTACGACAGGGGGCATCAAATGAGCAGTTCTTC.